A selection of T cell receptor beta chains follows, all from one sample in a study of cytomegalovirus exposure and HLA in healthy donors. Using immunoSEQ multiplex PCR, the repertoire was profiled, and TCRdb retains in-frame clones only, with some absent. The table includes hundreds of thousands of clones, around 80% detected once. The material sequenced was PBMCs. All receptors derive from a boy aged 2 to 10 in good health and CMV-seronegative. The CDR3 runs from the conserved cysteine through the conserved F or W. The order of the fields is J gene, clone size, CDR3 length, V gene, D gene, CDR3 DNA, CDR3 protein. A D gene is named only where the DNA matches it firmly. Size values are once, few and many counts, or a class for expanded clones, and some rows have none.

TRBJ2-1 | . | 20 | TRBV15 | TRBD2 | TGTGCCACCACCGACCGGACTAGCGGGAGGGCTCCCGGGCCTTGGGGTGAGCAGTTCTTC | CATTDRTSGRAPGPWGEQFF
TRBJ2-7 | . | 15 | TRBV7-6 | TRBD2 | TGTGCCAGCAGCCGGGGACTACCAGGTTCCTACGAGCAGTACTTC | CASSRGLPGSYEQYF
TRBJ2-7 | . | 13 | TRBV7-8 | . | TGTGCCAGCAGCCTCCGGACTGCTTGTGTGCAGTACTTC | CASSLRTACVQYF
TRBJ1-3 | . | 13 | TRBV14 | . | TGTGCCAGCAGCCACAGGAGGGGAAACACCACATATTTT | CASSHRRGNTTYF
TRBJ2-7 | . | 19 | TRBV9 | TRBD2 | TGTGCCAGCAGCGCTTGGGGGGCTAGCGGGAGGCCACCGTACTACGAGCAGTACTTC | CASSAWGASGRPPYYEQYF
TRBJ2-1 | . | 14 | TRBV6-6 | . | TGTGCCAGCAGCCCCCCGGGACTCAACAATGAGCAGTTCTTC | CASSPPGLNNEQFF
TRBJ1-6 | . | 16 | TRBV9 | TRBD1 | TGTGCCAGCAGCGTGACAGGGGATTCCTATAATTCACCCCTCCACTTT | CASSVTGDSYNSPLHF
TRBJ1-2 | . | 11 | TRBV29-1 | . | TGCAGCGTTGCAGTCAGGGGTGGCTACACCTTC | CSVAVRGGYTF
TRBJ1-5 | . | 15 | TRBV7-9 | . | TGTGCCAGCAGCTTATCGGGGGGGGGCAATCAGCCCCAGCATTTT | CASSLSGGGNQPQHF
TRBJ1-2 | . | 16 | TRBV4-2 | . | TGTGCCAGCAGCCGCCTTAGGGGGGGAGGGCACTATGGCTACACCTTC | CASSRLRGGGHYGYTF
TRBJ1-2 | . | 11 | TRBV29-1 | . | TGCACCACGCGGGGGACGGATGGCTACACCTTC | CTTRGTDGYTF
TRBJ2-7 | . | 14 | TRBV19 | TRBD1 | TGTGCCAGTAGTCTCGCTGAGACAGGGGGCGAGCAGTACTTC | CASSLAETGGEQYF
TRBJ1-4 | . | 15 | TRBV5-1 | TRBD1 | TGCGCCAGCAGCTTGGACGGGACAGTTAATGAAAAACTGTTTTTT | CASSLDGTVNEKLFF
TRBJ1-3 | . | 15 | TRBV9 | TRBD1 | TGTGCCAGCAGCGCAGCGACAGGGTCCGGAAACACCATATATTTT | CASSAATGSGNTIYF
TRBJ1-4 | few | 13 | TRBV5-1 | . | TGCGCCAGCAGCTTGTCAGGAGGGGAAAAACTGTTTTTT | CASSLSGGEKLFF
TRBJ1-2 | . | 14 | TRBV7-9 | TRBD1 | TGTGCCAGCAGCTTAGAGTCGCCGGGACAGGGTCACACCTTC | CASSLESPGQGHTF
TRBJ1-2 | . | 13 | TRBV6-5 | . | TGTGCCAGCAGCCGGACAGACCAATATGGCTACACCTTC | CASSRTDQYGYTF
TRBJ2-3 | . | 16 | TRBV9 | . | TGTGCCAGCAGTGAAGTACTAGTGCCCAACACAGATACGCAGTATTTT | CASSEVLVPNTDTQYF
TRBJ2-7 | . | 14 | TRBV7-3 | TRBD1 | TGTGCCAGCAGCCCGGACAGGGGTTCCTACGAGCAGTACTTC | CASSPDRGSYEQYF
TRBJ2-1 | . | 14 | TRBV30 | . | TGTGCCTGGAGTGTACGTCTCGGGTACAATGAGCAGTTCTTC | CAWSVRLGYNEQFF
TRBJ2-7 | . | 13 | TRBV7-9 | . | TGTGCCAGCAGCCCGGGGGAGAGGTACGAGCAGTACTTC | CASSPGERYEQYF
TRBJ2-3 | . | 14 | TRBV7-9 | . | TGTGCCAGCAGCTTAGCGCTGGCCCAAGATACGCAGTATTTT | CASSLALAQDTQYF
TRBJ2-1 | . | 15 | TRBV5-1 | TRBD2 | TGCGCCAGCAGCCAACTAGCGGGAGAGGTAAATGAGCAGTTCTTC | CASSQLAGEVNEQFF
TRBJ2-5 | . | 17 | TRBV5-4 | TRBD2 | TGTGCCAGCAGCTTGGGTGGGCTAGCGGGAGTGGAAGAGACCCAGTACTTC | CASSLGGLAGVEETQYF
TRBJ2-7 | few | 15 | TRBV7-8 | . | TGTGCCAGTACGGTCAATCTGGGGGCGACGCACGAGCAGTACTTC | CASTVNLGATHEQYF
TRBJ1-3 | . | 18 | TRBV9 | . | TGTGCCAGCAGCGTAGGAATGGGGGTCGGGGGGTCTGGAAACACCATATATTTT | CASSVGMGVGGSGNTIYF
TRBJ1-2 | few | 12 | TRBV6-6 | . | TGTGCCAGCAGTCCTGCCGCGGGGGGCTACACCTTC | CASSPAAGGYTF
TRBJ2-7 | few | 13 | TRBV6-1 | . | TGTGCCACCCTTACCCCGACAGTCTACGAGCAGTACTTC | CATLTPTVYEQYF
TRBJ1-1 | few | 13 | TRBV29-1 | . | TGCAGCGTTTGTTTGATGCGAAACACTGAAGCTTTCTTT | CSVCLMRNTEAFF
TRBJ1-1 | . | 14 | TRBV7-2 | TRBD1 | TGTGCCAGCAGCATGGGACAGGGGCCACGAAAAGCTTTCTTT | CASSMGQGPRKAFF
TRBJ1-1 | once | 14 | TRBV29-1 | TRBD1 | TGCAGCGTTGGGCTTAGACAGGGGGACACTGAAGCTTTCTTT | CSVGLRQGDTEAFF
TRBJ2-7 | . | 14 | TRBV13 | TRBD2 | TGTGCCAGCAGCTACGGGACTAGCGGTTACGAGCAGTACTTC | CASSYGTSGYEQYF
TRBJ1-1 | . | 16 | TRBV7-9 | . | TGTTCCAGCAGCCCCCACGGGGGGAGGATGAACACTGAAGCTTTCTTT | CSSSPHGGRMNTEAFF
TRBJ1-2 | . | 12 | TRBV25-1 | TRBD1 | TGTGCCAGCAGTAGGACAGGGGATGGCTACACCTTC | CASSRTGDGYTF
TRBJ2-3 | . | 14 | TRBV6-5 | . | TGTGCCAGCAGCACCGGGACTGGGGCCGATACGCAGTATTTT | CASSTGTGADTQYF
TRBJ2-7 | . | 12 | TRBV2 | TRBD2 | TGTGCCGGGTTTCGGGGGGTATACGAGCAGTACTTC | CAGFRGVYEQYF
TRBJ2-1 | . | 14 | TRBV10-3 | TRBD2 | TGTGCCATCAGTGAGCCTAGCGGAGGGAATGAGCAGTTCTTC | CAISEPSGGNEQFF
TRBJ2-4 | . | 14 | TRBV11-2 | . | TGTGCCAGCAGCTTCCGGGGGGCATGGGACATTCAGTACTTC | CASSFRGAWDIQYF
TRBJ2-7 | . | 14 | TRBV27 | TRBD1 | TGTGCCAGCAGTCCTTCCCACAGGGGATACGAGCAGTACTTC | CASSPSHRGYEQYF
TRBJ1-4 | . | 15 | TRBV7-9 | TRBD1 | TGTGCCAGCAGCTTAAGGGACAGGGGAACGGAAAAACTGTTTTTT | CASSLRDRGTEKLFF
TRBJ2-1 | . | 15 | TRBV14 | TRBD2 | TGTGCCAGCAGCCTTGGGGGACTAGTAAGCAATGAGCAGTTCTTC | CASSLGGLVSNEQFF
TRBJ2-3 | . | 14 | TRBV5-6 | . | TGTGCCAGCAGCTTAGCTCGCATCACAGATACGCAGTATTTT | CASSLARITDTQYF
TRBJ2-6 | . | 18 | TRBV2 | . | TGTGCCAGCAGTGAAAGGGGCAGACCTATCTCTGGGGCCAACGTCCTGACTTTC | CASSERGRPISGANVLTF
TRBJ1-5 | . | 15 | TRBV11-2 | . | TGTGCCAGCAGCCACGGACAGTCTAGCAATCAGCCCCAGCATTTT | CASSHGQSSNQPQHF
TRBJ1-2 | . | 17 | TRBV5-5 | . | TGTGCCAGCAGCCCCGCCCCAGCCAGGGGAGCTAACTATGGCTACACCTTC | CASSPAPARGANYGYTF
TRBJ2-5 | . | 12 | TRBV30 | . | TGTGCCTGGAGGGGGGAGGTCGGGACCCAGTACTTC | CAWRGEVGTQYF
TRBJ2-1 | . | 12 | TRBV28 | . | TGTGCCAGCAGTTCATTCTACAATGAGCAGTTCTTC | CASSSFYNEQFF
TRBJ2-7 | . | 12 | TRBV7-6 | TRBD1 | TGTGCCAGCAGCCTGGACAGGACCGAGCAGTACTTC | CASSLDRTEQYF
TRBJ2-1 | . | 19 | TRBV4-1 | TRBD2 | TGCGCCAGCAGCCAAGAAGTAAGAACTAGCGGGAGCTCCTACAATGAGCAGTTCTTC | CASSQEVRTSGSSYNEQFF
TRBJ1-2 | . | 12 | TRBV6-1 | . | TGTGCCAGCAGTGGGTCGGTTCACGGCTACACCTTC | CASSGSVHGYTF
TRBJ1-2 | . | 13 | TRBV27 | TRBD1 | TGTGCCAGCAGAAAAGGACAGGTCAATGGCTACACCTTC | CASRKGQVNGYTF
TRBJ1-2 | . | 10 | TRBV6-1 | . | TGTGCCAGCAGGGATGGCGGGGGCGCCTTC | CASRDGGGAF
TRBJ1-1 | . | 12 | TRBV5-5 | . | TGTGCCAGCAGCCGGGCGGGAACTGAAGCTTTCTTT | CASSRAGTEAFF